This T cell receptor beta chain emerged from a study of cytomegalovirus exposure and HLA in healthy donors (dated by TCRdb to the late 2010s). With respect to the entire study: According to an earlier analysis of a few hundred of the donors, 200 million or so T cells yielded over 100 million unique TCR beta sequences and 276 Gb of sequence data. Roughly 300 gigabases of sequencing data and approximately 85 million unique TCR sequences were included in an early release covering roughly 600 HLA-typed donors. Of the roughly 400 genotyped donors, 65% to 90% fell in the genetic ancestry cluster associated with self-reported Caucasian donors. The study aimed to test whether cataloging public T cell receptors could reveal signatures of past pathogen exposure. The study used immunosequencing to profile the T cell repertoires of several hundred subjects and linked those repertoires to cytomegalovirus serostatus. Besides the first cohort of around 670 subjects, a separate validation cohort made up of 120 different subjects was used. The study combined high-throughput TCR immunosequencing, statistical association of individual TCRs with disease status, and machine learning to predict cytomegalovirus infection status. To study patterns of TCR occurrence, a later analysis re-analyzed previously published TCR beta repertoires from just over 650 donors and added high-resolution HLA genotyping. Rather than drawing on any new phenotypic data, the later analysis identified candidate immune exposures from TCR beta sequences and the way those sequences occurred across donors. An earlier analysis of some 600 of the donors applied high-throughput TCR beta sequencing to assess whether each TCR beta V gene segment acted as functional or pseudogenic. Donor age, sex, ethnicity and CMV serostatus were compiled alongside the repertoire data. Genome-wide SNP genotypes for about 65% of the roughly 700 donors were used in a later genetic analysis, which treated that subset as a discovery cohort. All discovery cohort repertoires had been generated using a single sequencing platform. Both class I and class II loci were covered by HLA typing, at four-digit resolution. Typing coverage varied by locus: about 629-630 donors for A, B, C, DRB1 and DQB1; around 560 for DQA1; 600 to 610 for DPA1; 450 to 480 for DPB1. About 5 DR-DQ haplotypes were handled as single units for association and clustering, since linkage in the cohort was strong. On average, roughly 240,000 unique TCR beta nucleotide sequences were sequenced per donor among about 400 genotyped donors of the cohort, with 15% to 20% of those sequences being non-productive. The research as a whole found: A later analysis reported that several top co-occurrence clusters appeared linked to parvovirus B19, influenza, CMV and Epstein-Barr virus. V-gene and J-gene trimming of TCR beta chains was associated with a missense DCLRE1C variant in a later genetic analysis, and the association was replicated in an independent cohort. A later analysis found that most CMV-associated TCR beta chains appeared HLA-restricted, with HLA associations seemingly driven largely by CMV exposure. Strong co-occurrence of HLA alleles, especially DR and DQ, made assigning TCR associations to individual alleles difficult. The classifier was reported to diagnose cytomegalovirus status with high specificity and sensitivity in both the original cohort and the validation cohort. This cohort had only TCR beta chains sequenced, and the lack of alpha or paired-chain data limited which features could be detected. According to the authors, the approach could potentially be generalized to other disease states and immunological phenotypes. A later analysis found that TCR association rates varied across HLA loci, with DRB1 alleles showing the most associated TCRs and HLA-C alleles the fewest. About 17 rarely observed V segments, including chromosome 9 orphons, were excluded from the earlier analysis of approximately 500 of the donors because counts were too low. Some IMGT-functional V segments, including TRBV6-2 and TRBV6-3, could not be distinguished by the 87-base-pair reads and were therefore excluded. Presence/absence analyses assumed roughly uniform sequencing depth across donors, an assumption that may not hold. Because HLA typing was unavailable for some donors at each locus, only the typed subset was used in association tests. Linkage disequilibrium might explain the correlated functional status among segregating V segments, but an unknown experimental factor could not be ruled out. A further reported finding was that TCR beta sequences accurately predicted the HLA-A and HLA-B alleles for most subjects in the first cohort. Three of the identified cytomegalovirus-associated TCR beta chains were confirmed in vitro to be specific for cytomegalovirus antigens. A cluster of highly shared sequence variants was judged likely to be a technical artifact of the sequencing pipeline. In an earlier analysis of fewer than 700 of the donors, most TCR beta V segments appeared in productive rearrangements about 87% or about 30% of the time, broadly matching IMGT annotations. The study gave a list of roughly 150 TCR beta chains associated with cytomegalovirus. In a later analysis, HLA-associated TCR beta chains were found to be more clonally expanded and to have lower generation probabilities than equally common non-associated chains. Most TCR sequences were seen in very few donors, while some public TCRs were found in many individuals. At a false discovery rate of 0.05, a later analysis linked about 16,000 TCR beta sequences to specific HLA alleles. Compared with the approximately 600-donor mean, donors in an Asian-associated ancestry cluster had fewer N-insertions in productive TCRs, according to a later genetic analysis. Immune exposure information for the cohort was limited to CMV serostatus.

In total, 600 or so healthy bone marrow donors made up the cohort. At the time of sampling, all cohort members were nominally healthy, though unrecorded immune exposures were likely present. The donor tested CMV seropositive and was one of the 289 seropositive cohort members. A peripheral blood sample was collected from each donor, and TCR beta sequencing was performed on peripheral blood mononuclear cells. The Qiagen DNeasy Blood Extraction Kit was used to extract genomic DNA from the blood cell samples. V trim: 1 base; J trim: 10 bases; unmatched bases: 10. CDR3 length: 15 amino acids, cysteine to phenylalanine. The DNA shown is the 45-base CDR3, in frame from base 1. CDR1 and CDR2 are drawn from the germline V gene: SNHLY, FYNNEI. Libraries were prepared through the immunoSEQ multiplex PCR assay. The multiplex PCR relied on a mix of 60 forward primers for TCR Vbeta segments and 13 reverse primers for TCR Jbeta segments. A multiplex PCR assay on genomic DNA amplified the CDR3 region of rearranged TCR beta genes. Amplified TCR beta libraries were sequenced as 87-base-pair reads on the Illumina HiSeq System. On the authors' methods: In a later analysis, some 80 million unique TCR beta chains were counted across the approximately 640 repertoires, and approximately 11 million of these chains were shared by at least two donors. Raw reads were error-corrected and collapsed into unique sequences by a nearest-neighbor algorithm in which closely related sequences were merged to remove PCR and sequencing errors. Alignment of CDR3 sequences to IMGT reference sequences was used to assign V, D and J gene segments. For a sequence to be retained, at least a six-nucleotide match to both a V gene segment and a J gene segment was required. Rearrangements were classified as productive when the CDR3 lacked stop codons and remained in frame with V and J, and all other rearrangements were classified as non-productive. Following IMGT convention, CDR3 was defined as the stretch from the second conserved V-encoded cysteine up to the conserved J-encoded phenylalanine. The earlier analysis of some 540 of the donors excluded any sequence lacking an unambiguous match to a single V gene segment. In an earlier analysis of a few hundred of the donors, a V segment was called functional when productive rearrangements were above 56.7%, and segregating when the standard deviation between donors exceeded 5%. A statistical classification framework was developed to diagnose cytomegalovirus status using the catalog of TCR beta chain sequences. In a later analysis, V and J genes were assigned by comparing TCR nucleotide sequences against IMGT/GENE-DB human TR gene sequences. Using the TCRdist pipeline, a later analysis assigned CDR3 sequences along with most-parsimonious VDJ recombination scenarios. In a later analysis, each TCR beta chain was defined by its CDR3 amino acid sequence together with its V-gene family, and reads lacking a unique V-gene family were excluded. As a way to deal with suspected cross-contamination and a sequencing artifact, a later analysis dropped nearly 600 nucleotide sequences that were highly shared and had low generation probability. For each public chain, a later analysis derived a clonal expansion index from normalized ranks of inferred template counts within each repertoire. A later analysis computed generation probabilities with a VDJ recombination model fitted to out-of-frame rearrangements, and checked the results against IGoR. A later analysis scored TCR-TCR, TCR-HLA and TCR-CMV co-occurrence with hypergeometric tests, applying a repertoire-size bias correction to TCR pairs. To estimate false discovery rates, a later analysis permuted the HLA or CMV assignments 20 times. A later analysis grouped co-occurring TCRs with DBSCAN, adding TCRdist sequence similarity when clustering within HLA-allele-positive subsets. Repertoires with fewer than 30,000 or more than 120,000 public chains were left out of co-occurrence clustering, as were several repertoires with anomalous nucleotide sharing. TCRdb obtained this table from immuneACCESS and retained in-frame rearrangements with V and J assigned. These tables miss some clones; where compared with another copy, unresolved V genes account for less than half of the shortfall, and the remainder is unexplained. V and J calls and clone size come straight from that table; D and trimming were deduced from the DNA. The sample table shows about 150,000 clones, and approximately 60% are seen once. The top ten constitute 6% to 8.5% of the sample.

A few counts support this clone. Which antigen it targets is not known. It has no much larger one-base neighbor in the sample; base qualities were not kept. This clonotype was obtained from a woman aged 55-69 years in good health and CMV-seropositive. The chain couples TRBV2 to TRBJ2-1; TRBD2 lines up with 7 middle nucleotides. The specimen sequenced was PBMCs. The CDR3 region has the sequence CASSEVLAALGEQFF. The nucleotides are TGTGCCAGCAGTGAAGTCCTAGCGGCCCTAGGGGAGCAGTTCTTC.